This T cell receptor (beta chain) derives from a study of OX40 agonist ivuxolimab in advanced cancers. Notes on the study in general: Patients with a partial response at 0.1-3.0 mg/kg had among the lowest clonal expansion. No determination was made of the antigen specificity of the expanded peripheral T cells.

Details on this clone: Its antigen is unidentified.

Germline V gene lookup returns CDR1 SGHDT and CDR2 YYEEEE. The V gene end was trimmed by 4 bases and the J gene end by 10 bases; junction bases not matched to a gene: 8. This CDR3 is 14 amino acids long. The data were produced by immunoSEQ multiplex PCR, yet TCRdb's version contains in-frame clones alone and is incomplete. In the table there are 20,000 or so clones, around 78% of which are singletons. Patients with autoimmune history or systemic immunosuppression were excluded. The chain couples TRBV5-6 to TRBJ1-4; 9 bases are shared with TRBD1. Here the sequenced sample was CD4+ or CD8+ T cells sorted from blood, taken in a trial of the OX40 agonist ivuxolimab. This clonotype was sampled from an adult with an advanced solid tumor such as melanoma, head and neck, liver or kidney cancer. DNA of the CDR3: TGTGCCAGCAGCCCCGGGACAGGGACGGGAAAACTGTTTTTT. Protein: CASSPGTGTGKLFF. Full variable domain (missing parts from reference TRBV5-6 and TRBJ1-4): DAGVTQSPTHLIKTRGQQVTLRCSPKSGHDTVSWYQQALGQGPQFIFQYYEEEERQRGNFPDRFSGHQFPNYSSELNVNALLLGDSALYLCASSPGTGTGKLFFGSGTQLSVL.